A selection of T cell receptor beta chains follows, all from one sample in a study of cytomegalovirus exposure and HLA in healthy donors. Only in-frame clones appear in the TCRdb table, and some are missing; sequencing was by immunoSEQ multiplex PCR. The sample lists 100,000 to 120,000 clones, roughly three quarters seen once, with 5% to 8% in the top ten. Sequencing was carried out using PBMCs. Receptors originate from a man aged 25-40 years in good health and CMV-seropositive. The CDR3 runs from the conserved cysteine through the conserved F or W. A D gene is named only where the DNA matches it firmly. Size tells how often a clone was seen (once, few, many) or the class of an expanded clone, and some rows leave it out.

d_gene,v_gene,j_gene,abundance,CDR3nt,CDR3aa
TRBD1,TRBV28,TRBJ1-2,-,TGTGCCAGCAGTTTTTACACGGGACAGGGGGCGTCTTACTATGGCTACACCTTC,CASSFYTGQGASYYGYTF
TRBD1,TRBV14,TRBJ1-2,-,TGTGCCAGCAGCTTCGGACAGGGGCATGGCTACACCTTC,CASSFGQGHGYTF
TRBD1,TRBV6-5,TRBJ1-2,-,TGTGCCAGCAGTTCAGACAGGGGCTATGGCTACACCTTC,CASSSDRGYGYTF
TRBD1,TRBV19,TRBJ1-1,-,TGTGCCAGTAGTATGTTTGGAGGGGGCGGGTCTGAAGCTTTCTTT,CASSMFGGGGSEAFF
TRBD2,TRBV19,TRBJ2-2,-,TGTGCCAGTAGTATAGAGGGACTAGCGGGGGAAGTTCCGGGCGGGGAGCTGTTTTTT,CASSIEGLAGEVPGGELFF
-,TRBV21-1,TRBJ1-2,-,TGTGCCAGCAGCAGCTCGACAGGTTCTAACTATGGCTACACCTTC,CASSSSTGSNYGYTF
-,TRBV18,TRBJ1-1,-,TGTGCCAGCTCACCACCTGCAGGGGCGAACACTGAAGCTTTCTTT,CASSPPAGANTEAFF
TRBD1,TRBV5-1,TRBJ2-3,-,TGCGCCAGCAGCTTGCAGGGGGCTACCACAGATACGCAGTATTTT,CASSLQGATTDTQYF
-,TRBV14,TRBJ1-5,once,TGTGCCAGCAGCCGAGGGGAGGACCAGCCCCAGCATTTT,CASSRGEDQPQHF
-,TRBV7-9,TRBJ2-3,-,TGTGCCAGCAGCTTAGCCGGACTATCATACACAGATACGCAGTATTTT,CASSLAGLSYTDTQYF
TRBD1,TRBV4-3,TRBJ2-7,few,TGCGCCAGCAGCCAAGATTTTGGACAGGGGATCTACGAGCAGTACTTC,CASSQDFGQGIYEQYF